The 5 T cell receptor beta chains below all came from one sample that was sequenced in a study of blood T cell repertoires in COVID-19. This table comes from immunoSEQ multiplex PCR, and its TCRdb copy is limited to in-frame clones, with some not included. The table has 130,000 to 150,000 clones, about 85% seen once; the top ten hold roughly 4.9%. Sample: peripheral blood. The source is a woman between 65 and 79 years old with COVID-19, enrolled during active disease.

The chain recombines TRBV6-1 with TRBJ2-5, with 7 bases that match TRBD1. After removal of 2 bases from V and 4 bases from J, the junction contained 7 bases not matched to a gene. There are 15 residues in the CDR3. Germline values: CDR1 MNHNS, CDR2 SASEGT. As DNA, the CDR3 is TGTGCCAGCAGTGAATTGGGACAGTTGATAGAGACCCAGTACTTC. Its protein is CASSELGQLIETQYF.

This clone was counted a single time. The J gene is TRBJ2-5, the V gene TRBV4-2; D is uncertain. Germline values: CDR1 LGHNA, CDR2 YNFKEQ. The CDR3 loop spans 13 amino acids. V was trimmed by 1 base and J by 3 bases, leaving 6 bases between them. The CDR3 DNA reads as TGTGCCAGCAGCCAAGGCCAGAAAGAGACCCAGTACTTC. Its translation: CASSQGQKETQYF.

This chain uses TRBV10-3 with TRBJ1-2, with a weak D call TRBD1 (5 bases). Germline V gene lookup returns CDR1 ENHRY and CDR2 SYGVKD. This CDR3 contains 15 residues. V was shortened by 1 base and J by 4 bases, with 13 bases between the two germline ends. The CDR3 region is CAISELDRGSYGYTF. CDR3 sequence (DNA): TGTGCCATCAGTGAGTTGGATCGGGGGAGCTATGGCTACACCTTC.

The chain uses TRBV6-1 and TRBJ2-1; 8 bases map to TRBD1. Trimming took 2 bases from V and 0 from J; bases not matched to a gene: 6. CDR3 length equals 17 residues. CDR1 and CDR2 (germline): MNHNS, SASEGT. In nucleotides, the CDR3 is TGTGCCAGCAGTGAACAACCGACAGGGGCCTCCTACAATGAGCAGTTCTTC. Protein product: CASSEQPTGASYNEQFF.

The rearrangement links TRBV7-2 to TRBJ2-5; D not resolved. Trimming removed 4 bases at V and 5 bases at J, with 8 bases between. Germline V CDR1 and CDR2: SGHTA, FQGNSA. The CDR3 is made up of 12 amino acids. The CDR3 reads CASSSGMETQYF. CDR3 sequence (DNA): TGTGCCAGCAGCTCAGGAATGGAGACCCAGTACTTC.